Reported below is one T cell receptor (beta chain). Its antigen is still unknown. The record originates from a study of T cell responses to AZD1222 COVID-19 vaccine. Study outcomes and limitations: The donor group comprised mostly white British people and more females; the analysis possibly underestimated clonal diversity. Among AZD1222 vaccinees, only five or six were seropositive at baseline.

Libraries were prepared by immunoSEQ multiplex PCR; TCRdb keeps only in-frame clonotypes and omits some of them. The sample shows 95,000 to 100,000 clones, about nine tenths of them seen only once. CDR1 MNHEY and CDR2 SMNVEV come from the germline V gene (reference sequence). This CDR3 comprises 16 residues. V lost 3 bases and J lost 4, with 18 bases in between. This sequence was found in an adult who received the AZD1222 COVID-19 vaccine. The sample here was peripheral blood, taken 28 days after the second AZD1222 dose. The chain joins TRBV27 to TRBJ1-2; tentative D call: TRBD1 (5 bases). The CDR3 loop is CASSFRVPPGSYGYTF. In nucleotides, the CDR3 is TGTGCCAGCAGTTTTCGGGTTCCTCCAGGGAGCTATGGCTACACCTTC.